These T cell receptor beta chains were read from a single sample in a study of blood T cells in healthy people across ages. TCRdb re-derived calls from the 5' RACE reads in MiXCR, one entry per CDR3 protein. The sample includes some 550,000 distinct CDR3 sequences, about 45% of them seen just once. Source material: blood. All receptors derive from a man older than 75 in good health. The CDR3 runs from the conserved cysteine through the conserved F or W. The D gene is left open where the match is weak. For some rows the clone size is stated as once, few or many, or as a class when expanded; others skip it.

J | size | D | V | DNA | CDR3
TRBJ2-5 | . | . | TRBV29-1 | TGCAGCGGACAGCTTCCCGGGACAATCAATGAGCAGTACTTC | CSGQLPGTINEQYF
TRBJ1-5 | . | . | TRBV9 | TGTGCCAGCAGCCCCGCTGGCGGGCCCGATCAGCCCCAGCATTTT | CASSPAGGPDQPQHF
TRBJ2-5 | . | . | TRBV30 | TGTGCCTGGAGCGTACTTCTGGAGACCCAGTACTTC | CAWSVLLETQYF
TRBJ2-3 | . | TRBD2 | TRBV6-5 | TGTGCCAGCAGTACTAGCGGATTCACAGATACGCAGTATTTT | CASSTSGFTDTQYF
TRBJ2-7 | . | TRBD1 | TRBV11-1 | TGTGCCAGCAGCACAGGGGGGCAGGCATCCTGCGAGCAGTACTTC | CASSTGGQASCEQYF
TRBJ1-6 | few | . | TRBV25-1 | TGTGCCAGCACTCCGACGGGGTATAATTCACCCCTCCACTTT | CASTPTGYNSPLHF
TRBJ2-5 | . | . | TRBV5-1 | TGCGTCAGCAGCCACTCCGGGACGGAAGAGACCCAGTACTTC | CVSSHSGTEETQYF
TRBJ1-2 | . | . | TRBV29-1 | TGCAGCGTTGAAGAGGGAGACTATGGCTACACCTTC | CSVEEGDYGYTF
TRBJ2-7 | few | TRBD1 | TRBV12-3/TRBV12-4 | TGTGCCAGCAGTCTCCAACAGGGGGGCTACGAGCAGTACTTC | CASSLQQGGYEQYF
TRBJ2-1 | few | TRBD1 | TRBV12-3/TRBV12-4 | TGTGCCAGCCGCCCGGGACAGGGGGACAATGAGCAGTTCTTC | CASRPGQGDNEQFF
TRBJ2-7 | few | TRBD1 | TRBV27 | TGTGCCAGCAGTCAGAGACAGGGTCTCCACGAGCAGTACTTC | CASSQRQGLHEQYF
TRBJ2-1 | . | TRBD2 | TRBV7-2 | TGTGCCAGCAGCTTAGCGACTAGCGGGAGAAATGAGCAGTTCTTC | CASSLATSGRNEQFF
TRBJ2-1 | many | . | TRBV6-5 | TGTGCCAGCAGTTATCAGGGGAAGGTCGATGAGCAGTTCTTC | CASSYQGKVDEQFF
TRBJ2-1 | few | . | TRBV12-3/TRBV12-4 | TGTGCCAGCAGTTTTGCCCTTGAGCAGTTCTTC | CASSFALEQFF